This TCR beta chain was found in a study of shared clonotypes between healthy human individuals. About the study: Participating donors consisted of two women and a few men aged 18 to 49.

The sorted-subset replicate PCRs were given about 200 ng DNA, which is some 29,000 T cell genomes. TCRdb's table, derived via immunoSEQ multiplex PCR, lists solely in-frame clones and lacks some. The table lists about 960,000 clones, more than 75% of them singletons, with around 1.5% in the top ten. Findings and limits, study-wide: A handful of donors held about 4.5% of naive CD4 clonotypes in common.

Germline lookup yields CDR1 MNHEY and CDR2 SVGAGI. There are 12 residues in the CDR3. This clone was seen a few times. Antigen: not known. A junction end diverges from the germline sequence, so it may reflect a read error. Sequencing used memory CD4+ T cells sorted from blood. Subset reported: CD45RA-negative fraction. This chain joins TRBV6-5 and TRBJ2-7; 12 positions match TRBD1. The source is a man aged 18 to 30 in good health. CDR3 sequence: CASSLPGQGAFF. Here the CDR3 DNA reads TGTGCCAGCAGTTTACCGGGACAGGGGGCCTTCTTC.